This TCR beta chain was sequenced during a study of cytomegalovirus exposure and HLA in healthy donors. Background on the study: The same platform was used for the approximately 110 validation repertoires and the approximately 670 first-cohort repertoires, a later analysis reported.

General observations from the study: Rarity characterized most TCR sequences, yet some public TCRs appeared in many donors. A list of roughly 160 TCR beta chains associated with cytomegalovirus was given. In vitro, three CMV-associated chains proved specific for CMV antigens.

Some clones are missing from TCRdb's copy, which holds only in-frame ones; the method was immunoSEQ multiplex PCR. The sample consists of just under 150,000 clones, approximately 88% of them appearing once. Concerning this clone itself: Its antigen is currently unknown.

This receptor was taken from a man between 18 and 35 years old in good health and CMV-seropositive. The specimen was PBMCs.

The CDR3 DNA reads as TGCGCCAGCAGCTTGGGACAGGGGATGAACACTGAAGCTTTCTTT. This sequence encodes CASSLGQGMNTEAFF. The chain links TRBV5-1 to TRBJ1-1; 8 nucleotides line up with TRBD1. The CDR3 spans 15 residues. Trimming cost V 0 bases and J 0 bases; bases outside gene matches: 1. Germline V gives CDR1 SGHRS, CDR2 YFSETQ.